These 32 T cell receptor beta chains came from one sample sequenced in a study of T cell responses to AZD1222 COVID-19 vaccine. This table comes from immunoSEQ multiplex PCR, and its TCRdb copy is limited to in-frame clones, with some not included. The sample holds some 100,000 clones; just under 90% are singletons and the top ten take 15% to 20%. Material: peripheral blood, obtained on day 0 of AZD1222 vaccination. These receptors came from an adult in good health.

The gene calls are TRBV18 and TRBJ1-6, with D possibly matching TRBD1 (6 bases). The CDR3 spans 15 residues. Between the trimmed V and J ends, which lost 5 bases and 5 bases, there was a span of 13 bases. Germline CDR1 KGHSH, CDR2 LQKENI. The CDR3 region is CASSEDRPNNSPLHF. In DNA, the CDR3 is TGTGCCAGCTCAGAAGACAGGCCGAATAATTCACCCCTCCACTTT.

This sequence joins TRBV7-9 and TRBJ1-4; D gene unclear. Germline V gene lookup returns CDR1 SEHNR and CDR2 FQNEAQ (reference sequence). There are 15 residues in the CDR3. With 5 bases removed from V and 5 bases from J, the gap between germline ends came to 15 bases. This chain's CDR3 is CASSPQTTTNEKLFF. Here the CDR3 DNA reads TGTGCCAGCAGCCCCCAGACAACTACCAATGAAAAACTGTTTTTT.

In this sample, this clone turned up a few times. The V and J genes are TRBV6-5 and TRBJ2-2; 8 bases align to TRBD1. CDR1 is MNHEY, CDR2 SVGAGI, per germline. Trimming at V came to 0 bases and at J to 6 bases, leaving 3 bases not matched to a gene. There are 15 residues in the CDR3. The CDR3 DNA reads as TGTGCCAGCAGTTACTCTTTACAGGGGGCCGGGGAGCTGTTTTTT. As protein: CASSYSLQGAGELFF.

The rearrangement uses TRBV4-1 and TRBJ2-5; 8 nucleotides match TRBD2. CDR1 is MGHRA and CDR2 is YSYEKL in the germline V gene. The V segment lost 6 bases and the J segment 5 bases; nucleotides outside the gene matches: 8. The CDR3 loop spans 14 amino acids. This CDR3 is CASRPGTSGETQYF. The CDR3 coding sequence is TGCGCCAGCAGACCCGGGACTAGTGGGGAGACCCAGTACTTC.

The rearrangement links TRBV7-2 to TRBJ1-3; tentatively, D is TRBD1 (5 bases). The CDR3 consists of 15 residues. The V gene lost 1 base and the J gene lost 2 bases, with 9 bases spanning the gap. In germline, CDR1 is SGHTA, CDR2 FQGNSA. The CDR3 sequence is CASSLEGTPGNTIYF. The CDR3, as DNA: TGTGCCAGCAGCTTAGAAGGGACCCCTGGAAACACCATATATTTT.

V usage is TRBV6-5 and J usage is TRBJ1-1; D is uncertain. Trimming left V 7 bases short and J 1 base short, with 16 bases between. The CDR3 is 15 residues long. Germline loops: CDR1 MNHEY, CDR2 SVGAGI. Written as DNA, the CDR3 is TGTGCCAGCACAAAAGGGCCCTCGGGGAACACTGAAGCTTTCTTT. As protein: CASTKGPSGNTEAFF.

This chain links TRBV12-3 or TRBV12-4 with TRBJ1-5; TRBD1 is a possible D gene (5 bases). The CDR3 runs 12 residues. V shed 7 bases and J shed 9 bases, with 13 bases lying between them. CDR3 coding DNA: TGTGCCAGCAAGAGGGGTCCTCGGCCCCAGCATTTT. Protein sequence: CASKRGPRPQHF.

This clone was recorded only once. J is TRBJ1-1 and V is TRBV19; the D is unclear. The CDR3 has 15 amino acids. Trimming removed 4 bases at V and 2 bases at J, with 14 bases between. Germline V CDR1 and CDR2: LNHDA, SQIVND (reference sequence). The CDR3 here is CASSTSTNYNTEAFF. In DNA, the CDR3 is TGTGCCAGTAGTACCTCTACGAACTACAACACTGAAGCTTTCTTT.

The chain is built from TRBV6-5 and TRBJ1-5, with D unclear. CDR3 length equals 15 residues. The V and J ends lost 6 bases and 8 bases respectively, with 20 bases between them. In germline, CDR1 is MNHEY, CDR2 SVGAGI. The CDR3 sequence is CASSRTREGGEPQHF. DNA for the CDR3: TGTGCCAGCAGCCGAACCCGGGAGGGTGGAGAGCCCCAGCATTTT.

This clone was detected only once. This rearrangement joins TRBV19 to TRBJ1-1; 7 bases line up with TRBD1. Germline V gives CDR1 LNHDA, CDR2 SQIVND (reference sequence). This CDR3 region has 15 residues. V was pared by 5 bases and J by 1 base, with 7 bases of the junction left unmatched. The CDR3 DNA follows: TGTGCCAGTAGTCTGGGACAGACTCCGAACACTGAAGCTTTCTTT. It encodes CASSLGQTPNTEAFF.

The rearrangement uses TRBV6-5 and TRBJ2-3; D uncertain. V gave up 2 bases and J gave up 4 bases, with 13 bases separating them. This CDR3 has 15 amino acids. The germline CDR1 and CDR2 sequences are MNHEY and SVGAGI. The CDR3 spells CASSYGPSSADTQYF. As DNA, the CDR3 is TGTGCCAGCAGTTACGGGCCATCGTCAGCAGATACGCAGTATTTT.

The gene calls are TRBV5-1 and TRBJ2-7; tentatively, D is TRBD2 (5 bases). The CDR3 is made up of 15 amino acids. CDR1 and CDR2 (germline): SGHRS, YFSETQ. V lost 0 bases and J lost 3, with 13 bases in between. In DNA form, the CDR3 reads TGCGCCAGCAGCTTGGGACATACTGGAGGCTACGAGCAGTACTTC. This gives the protein CASSLGHTGGYEQYF.

The chain is built from TRBV24-1 and TRBJ2-2; D not certain. Germline-derived CDR1 and CDR2 are KGHDR and SFDVKD. The CDR3 has 16 amino acids. With 0 bases removed from V and 3 bases from J, the gap between germline ends came to 10 bases. CDR3 bases: TGTGCCACCAGTGATTTGAAGGTCGGGCACACCGGGGAGCTGTTTTTT. The encoded protein is CATSDLKVGHTGELFF.

The J gene is TRBJ1-3, the V gene TRBV6-1; a possible D gene is TRBD1 (5 bases). CDR3 length: 14 residues. Germline CDR1 and CDR2: MNHNS and SASEGT. V was cut by 3 bases and J by 2 bases, with 8 bases left in between. CDR3 in DNA: TGTGCCAGCAGTGAGGAGGGGCCTGGAAACACCATATATTTT. Encoded protein: CASSEEGPGNTIYF.

The chain joins TRBV7-2 to TRBJ1-2; no reliable D call. The CDR3 sequence is 14 residues long. CDR1 is SGHTA and CDR2 is FQGNSA in the germline V gene. Between the trimmed V and J ends, which lost 0 bases and 8 bases, there was a span of 13 bases. The CDR3 nucleotides read TGTGCCAGCAGCTTAGCAAGGGATAATGGGGGCTACACCTTC. It yields the protein CASSLARDNGGYTF.

J is TRBJ1-1 and V is TRBV20-1, with a possible D match to TRBD1 (6 bases). V gave up 4 bases and J gave up 7 bases, with 10 bases separating them. Germline V lookup: CDR1 DFQATT, CDR2 SNEGSKA (reference sequence). There are 11 residues in the CDR3. For the CDR3, the DNA is TGCAGTGCTATGAGGGGGAGTGAAGCTTTCTTT. This gives the protein CSAMRGSEAFF.

The rearrangement joins TRBV30 to TRBJ2-7; a possible D gene is TRBD2 (6 bases). Per the germline V gene, CDR1 is GTSNPN and CDR2 is SVGIG (reference sequence). The V end was cut by 0 bases, the J end by 0 bases, with 18 bases between. The CDR3 sequence is 17 residues long. The CDR3: CAWSVPGVADSSYEQYF. The DNA of the CDR3 is TGTGCCTGGAGTGTTCCGGGTGTAGCGGATAGCTCCTACGAGCAGTACTTC.

The chain couples TRBV9 to TRBJ2-3; 7 nucleotides line up with TRBD1. V was pared by 0 bases and J by 1 base, with 8 bases of the junction left unmatched. Germline lookup yields CDR1 SGDLS and CDR2 YYNGEE. This CDR3 is built from 17 residues. CDR3 DNA sequence: TGTGCCAGCAGCGTAGCGGTGGGGCAGGGGGGCACAGATACGCAGTATTTT. This translates into CASSVAVGQGGTDTQYF.

J is TRBJ1-1 and V is TRBV5-1; D remains ambiguous. Germline V gene sequence: CDR1 SGHRS, CDR2 YFSETQ. The germline V and J ends were trimmed by 1 base and 6 bases, with 7 bases remaining between them. This CDR3 has 12 amino acids. In nucleotides, the CDR3 is TGCGCCAGCAGCTTGACTAAAGCTGAAGCTTTCTTT. Translated, it gives CASSLTKAEAFF.

The CDR3 sequence: CASSPPQYQETQYF. The DNA of the CDR3 is TGTGCCAGCAGCCCTCCGCAGTACCAAGAGACCCAGTACTTC. The gene calls are TRBV3-1 (or the pseudogene TRBV3-2) and TRBJ2-5; D is uncertain. The germline V gene encodes CDR1 LGHDT and CDR2 YNNKEL (reference sequence). This CDR3 is 14 amino acids long. V lost 4 bases to trimming and J lost 0 bases, with 9 bases between them.

The chain is built from TRBV7-9 and TRBJ1-2; 9 bases align to TRBD1. Trimming removed 4 bases from V and 6 bases from J; junction bases left unmatched: 9. The germline CDR1 and CDR2 sequences are SEHNR and FQNEAQ (reference sequence). This CDR3 has 15 residues. The CDR3 region is CASSYGTGTWDGYTF. CDR3 sequence (DNA): TGTGCCAGCAGCTATGGGACAGGGACATGGGATGGCTACACCTTC.

This clone appeared once. This chain links TRBV27 with TRBJ1-2; TRBD1 matches at 12 bases. The germline V gene has CDR1 MNHEY and CDR2 SMNVEV (reference sequence). V trimming: 10 bases; J trimming: 4 bases; junction bases outside the gene matches: 16. CDR3 length: 17 residues. The CDR3 nucleotides are TGTGCCACGATGGGGGGGGACAGGGGGCAATCTCTCTATGGCTACACCTTC. The encoded protein is CATMGGDRGQSLYGYTF.

This rearrangement joins TRBV25-1 to TRBJ1-2; D unresolved. V lost 1 base, J lost 0 bases, and 6 bases lay in between. This CDR3 is built from 14 residues. Germline V gene lookup returns CDR1 MGHDK and CDR2 SYGVNS. The chain's CDR3 is CASSEWESNYGYTF. The DNA for the CDR3 is TGTGCCAGCAGTGAATGGGAATCTAACTATGGCTACACCTTC.

The V and J genes are TRBV7-8 and TRBJ2-1; D perhaps matches TRBD2 (6 bases). V was cut by 5 bases and J by 7 bases, with 9 bases left in between. The CDR3 covers 12 residues. Looked up from germline, CDR1 is SGHVS and CDR2 is FQNEAQ. Written as DNA, the CDR3 is TGTGCCAGCAGCCGACTAGTAAATGAGCAGTTCTTC. This sequence encodes CASSRLVNEQFF.

The chain has TRBV19 and TRBJ1-6, with D possibly TRBD1 on 6 matching bases. The germline V gene encodes CDR1 LNHDA and CDR2 SQIVND (reference sequence). The CDR3 spans 14 residues. Deletions cut 8 bases from V and 6 bases from J, with 14 bases between. CDR3 protein: CASAQGAGNSPLHF. DNA for the CDR3: TGTGCCAGTGCACAGGGCGCTGGTAATTCACCCCTCCACTTT.

The chain employs TRBV18 and TRBJ2-2; D is ambiguous. Germline V CDR1 and CDR2: KGHSH, LQKENI. The CDR3 runs to 12 residues. Trimming removed 0 bases at V and 5 bases at J, with 1 base between. This chain's CDR3 is CASSPPTGELFF. The CDR3 DNA is TGTGCCAGCTCACCACCTACCGGGGAGCTGTTTTTT.

The rearrangement uses TRBV7-9 and TRBJ1-6, with D hard to call. The V and J ends lost 1 base and 8 bases respectively, with 9 bases between them. CDR1 and CDR2 from the germline V gene are SEHNR and FQNEAQ (reference sequence). The CDR3 covers 14 residues. CDR3 sequence: CASSLDADYSPLHF. Written as DNA, the CDR3 is TGTGCCAGCAGCTTAGATGCGGATTATTCACCCCTCCACTTT.

In this sample, this clone turned up once. This chain connects TRBV30 to TRBJ1-6; the D gene is possibly TRBD1 (5 bases). Trimming pared 3 bases from V and 0 bases from J, leaving 9 bases between. The CDR3 runs to 15 residues. Germline values: CDR1 GTSNPN, CDR2 SVGIG (reference sequence). CDR3 coding DNA: TGTGCCTGGAGCGATGACAGCTCCTATAATTCACCCCTCCACTTT. This encodes CAWSDDSSYNSPLHF.

This clone was recorded once. The chain links TRBV7-9 to TRBJ1-2; the D gene is possibly TRBD1 (6 bases). The germline V and J ends were trimmed by 5 bases and 3 bases, with 10 bases remaining between them. Germline CDR1 SEHNR, CDR2 FQNEAQ (reference sequence). The CDR3 is 13 amino acids. The CDR3 loop is CASSPGQYYGYTF. The CDR3 DNA reads TGTGCCAGCAGCCCAGGACAGTACTATGGCTACACCTTC.

This clone was seen once. The CDR3 protein is CASSLEPGQNTEAFF. In nucleotides, the CDR3 is TGCGCCAGCAGCTTGGAACCAGGGCAGAACACTGAAGCTTTCTTT. The chain is built from TRBV5-1 and TRBJ1-1; TRBD1 is a possible D gene (5 bases). The CDR3 has 15 amino acids. The germline V gene has CDR1 SGHRS and CDR2 YFSETQ. V gave up 0 bases and J gave up 1 base, with 10 bases separating them.

The chain recombines TRBV5-1 with TRBJ1-1; 11 bases are a match to TRBD1. V was clipped by 0 bases and J by 0 bases; unmatched bases: 4. CDR3 length equals 17 residues. Germline V gives CDR1 SGHRS, CDR2 YFSETQ. The CDR3 here is CASSLGTGGAVNTEAFF. CDR3 bases: TGCGCCAGCAGCTTGGGGACAGGGGGCGCGGTGAACACTGAAGCTTTCTTT. Variable domain in full (rest from reference TRBV5-1 and TRBJ1-1): KAGVTQTPRYLIKTRGQQVTLSCSPISGHRSVSWYQQTPGQGLQFLFEYFSETQRNKGNFPGRFSGRQFSNSRSEMNVSTLELGDSALYLCASSLGTGGAVNTEAFFGQGTRLTVV.

The chain has TRBV24-1 and TRBJ2-2; D might be TRBD1 (5 bases). V was cut by 9 bases and J by 10 bases, with 17 bases left in between. The CDR3 loop spans 13 amino acids. Germline-derived CDR1 and CDR2 are KGHDR and SFDVKD. The DNA for the CDR3 is TGTGCCACCCGTGGGGCCAGGGTGGAGGAGCTGTTTTTT. Protein: CATRGARVEELFF.